These 2 T cell receptor beta chains were sequenced from one sample in a study of shared clonotypes between healthy human individuals. Sequencing used immunoSEQ multiplex PCR; TCRdb keeps in-frame clones, though not all of them. The sample records over a million clones, approximately 98.5% being singletons. Sequencing was performed on naive CD4+ T cells sorted from blood. Regarding subset: CD45RA+ positively selected. The receptors were gathered from a man aged 30 to 45 in good health.

The rearrangement uses TRBV7-2 and TRBJ2-5; D gene unclear. The germline V gene has CDR1 SGHTA and CDR2 FQGNSA. CDR3 length: 12 residues. V was pared by 3 bases and J by 6 bases, with 8 bases between. In nucleotides, the CDR3 is TGTGCCAGCAGCTTTCCGCCCCAGACCCAGTACTTC. Translated, it gives CASSFPPQTQYF.

V gene TRBV14 combines with J gene TRBJ2-6; D is ambiguous. This CDR3 spans 15 amino acids. CDR1 is SGHDN and CDR2 is FVKESK in the germline V gene. V was cut by 6 bases and J by 3 bases, with 12 bases left in between. This chain's CDR3 is CASSLTRRGANVLTF. In DNA form, the CDR3 reads TGTGCCAGCAGTCTGACCCGGCGTGGGGCCAACGTCCTGACTTTC.